This T cell receptor (beta chain) was sequenced for a study of glioma-infiltrating T cells. Study context: WHO grade II oligodendrogliomas or astrocytomas, plus non-recurrent WHO grade IV glioblastomas, were sampled.

CDR3 length equals 16 residues. Germline CDR1 reads MGHRA; CDR2 reads YSYEKL. V shed 0 bases, J shed 12 bases, and the junction held 9 bases outside the gene matches. Using RNA template, CDR3s of TCR alpha and beta were amplified with iRepertoire arm-PCR. TCRdb ran MiXCR on the multiplex PCR reads and lists one entry per CDR3 protein. The repertoire consists of about 380,000 distinct CDR3 sequences, with around 45% occurring once and the leading ten covering approximately 12%. This clonotype originated in a human donor with low-grade glioma or glioblastoma, undergoing nonglioma brain surgery, or in good health (not recorded which). J is TRBJ2-1 and V is TRBV4-1; 12 nucleotides align to TRBD2. The sample consisted of glioma tissue, nonneoplastic brain tissue, or PBMCs (not recorded which). The chain's CDR3 is CASSQDVRTSGEWQFF. The CDR3 DNA follows: TGCGCCAGCAGCCAAGATGTGCGGACTAGCGGGGAATGGCAGTTCTTC.